The rows below give T cell receptor beta chains drawn from one sample of a study of blood T cell repertoires in COVID-19. Sequencing was performed with immunoSEQ multiplex PCR; in TCRdb, only in-frame clones are kept and a portion is missing. The sample consists of about 150,000 clones, 75% to 80% of them appearing once. Sequencing input: peripheral blood. The receptors were gathered from an elderly man with acute or convalescent COVID-19. The CDR3 runs from the conserved cysteine through the conserved F or W. A D gene is named only where the DNA matches it firmly. The listing skips clone size in some rows; elsewhere it reads once, few, many or a size class.

J gene: TRBJ1-2
V gene: TRBV28
CDR3 length: 11
clone size: NA
D gene: NA
CDR3 protein: CASSDNYGYTF
CDR3 DNA: TGTGCCAGCAGTGACAATTATGGCTACACCTTC

J gene: TRBJ1-6
V gene: TRBV5-4
CDR3 length: 15
clone size: once
D gene: NA
CDR3 protein: CASSSGRGIGSPLHF
CDR3 DNA: TGTGCCAGCAGCTCGGGGCGGGGTATCGGTTCACCCCTCCACTTT

J gene: TRBJ1-3
V gene: TRBV15
CDR3 length: 16
clone size: NA
D gene: NA
CDR3 protein: CATSRAGTLSGNTIYF
CDR3 DNA: TGTGCCACCAGCAGGGCCGGGACACTATCTGGAAACACCATATATTTT

J gene: TRBJ1-3
V gene: TRBV5-1
CDR3 length: 16
clone size: few
D gene: NA
CDR3 protein: CASSFGTSGGGNTIYF
CDR3 DNA: TGCGCCAGCAGCTTCGGGACATCAGGCGGTGGAAACACCATATATTTT

J gene: TRBJ1-2
V gene: TRBV11-2
CDR3 length: 16
clone size: NA
D gene: NA
CDR3 protein: CASSPEGARANYGYTF
CDR3 DNA: TGTGCCAGCAGCCCGGAGGGAGCCAGGGCGAACTATGGCTACACCTTC

J gene: TRBJ2-7
V gene: TRBV5-1
CDR3 length: 15
clone size: NA
D gene: NA
CDR3 protein: CASSLGGGIAYEQYF
CDR3 DNA: TGCGCCAGCAGCTTGGGTGGCGGAATTGCCTACGAGCAGTACTTC

J gene: TRBJ1-1
V gene: TRBV9
CDR3 length: 17
clone size: NA
D gene: TRBD1
CDR3 protein: CASSVASGTGVWTEAFF
CDR3 DNA: TGTGCCAGCAGCGTAGCATCCGGGACAGGGGTATGGACTGAAGCTTTCTTT

J gene: TRBJ2-1
V gene: TRBV19
CDR3 length: 17
clone size: NA
D gene: TRBD2
CDR3 protein: CASSTGTSGGRYNEQFF
CDR3 DNA: TGTGCCAGTAGTACCGGGACTAGCGGGGGCCGTTACAATGAGCAGTTCTTC

J gene: TRBJ2-2
V gene: TRBV5-1
CDR3 length: 15
clone size: NA
D gene: TRBD1
CDR3 protein: CASRRDRGKTGELFF
CDR3 DNA: TGCGCCAGCAGACGTGACAGGGGGAAGACCGGGGAGCTGTTTTTT

J gene: TRBJ2-3
V gene: TRBV9
CDR3 length: 14
clone size: NA
D gene: TRBD2
CDR3 protein: CASSGRGGTDTQYF
CDR3 DNA: TGTGCCAGCAGCGGTCGGGGGGGCACAGATACGCAGTATTTT

J gene: TRBJ2-2
V gene: TRBV10-3
CDR3 length: 15
clone size: NA
D gene: TRBD1
CDR3 protein: CAISQGALNTGELFF
CDR3 DNA: TGTGCCATCAGTCAGGGGGCCTTGAACACCGGGGAGCTGTTTTTT

J gene: TRBJ2-2
V gene: TRBV5-4
CDR3 length: 13
clone size: NA
D gene: NA
CDR3 protein: CASSSPRLGELFF
CDR3 DNA: TGTGCCAGCAGCTCGCCTCGACTCGGGGAGCTGTTTTTT

J gene: TRBJ1-1
V gene: TRBV6-1
CDR3 length: 15
clone size: NA
D gene: NA
CDR3 protein: CASSEMIREGRGAFF
CDR3 DNA: TGTGCCAGCAGTGAAATGATCAGGGAGGGTAGAGGAGCTTTCTTT

J gene: TRBJ1-1
V gene: TRBV5-1
CDR3 length: 13
clone size: NA
D gene: NA
CDR3 protein: CASSSREEAEAFF
CDR3 DNA: TGCGCCAGCAGCTCCAGGGAGGAAGCTGAAGCTTTCTTT

J gene: TRBJ2-3
V gene: TRBV13
CDR3 length: 17
clone size: NA
D gene: TRBD1
CDR3 protein: CASSLIGQGPSTDTQYF
CDR3 DNA: TGTGCCAGCAGCTTGATAGGACAGGGGCCCTCCACAGATACGCAGTATTTT

J gene: TRBJ1-1
V gene: TRBV4-3
CDR3 length: 13
clone size: NA
D gene: NA
CDR3 protein: CASSQQMNTEAFF
CDR3 DNA: TGCGCCAGCAGCCAACAAATGAACACTGAAGCTTTCTTT

J gene: TRBJ1-2
V gene: TRBV6-4
CDR3 length: 14
clone size: NA
D gene: NA
CDR3 protein: CASSPSQANYGYTF
CDR3 DNA: TGTGCCAGCAGTCCCTCCCAGGCAAACTATGGCTACACCTTC

J gene: TRBJ1-2
V gene: TRBV11-2
CDR3 length: 13
clone size: NA
D gene: NA
CDR3 protein: CASSLDPTLDYTF
CDR3 DNA: TGTGCCAGCAGCTTAGATCCTACCCTTGATTACACCTTC

J gene: TRBJ1-1
V gene: TRBV30
CDR3 length: 14
clone size: NA
D gene: TRBD1
CDR3 protein: CAWSIGTGNTEAFF
CDR3 DNA: TGTGCCTGGAGTATCGGGACAGGGAACACTGAAGCTTTCTTT

J gene: TRBJ1-1
V gene: TRBV12-3/TRBV12-4
CDR3 length: 13
clone size: NA
D gene: NA
CDR3 protein: CASSPGWDTEAFF
CDR3 DNA: TGTGCCAGCAGTCCAGGGTGGGACACTGAAGCTTTCTTT

J gene: TRBJ2-3
V gene: TRBV9
CDR3 length: 12
clone size: few
D gene: NA
CDR3 protein: CASSVLADTQYF
CDR3 DNA: TGTGCCAGCAGCGTTTTAGCAGATACGCAGTATTTT

J gene: TRBJ1-4
V gene: TRBV6-5
CDR3 length: 14
clone size: once
D gene: NA
CDR3 protein: CATRSSGTNEKLFF
CDR3 DNA: TGTGCCACCCGATCCAGCGGAACTAATGAAAAACTGTTTTTT

J gene: TRBJ2-2
V gene: TRBV6-1
CDR3 length: 16
clone size: NA
D gene: TRBD1
CDR3 protein: CASSANRGTLAGELFF
CDR3 DNA: TGTGCCAGCAGTGCCAACAGGGGAACGTTGGCCGGGGAGCTGTTTTTT

J gene: TRBJ2-1
V gene: TRBV6-6
CDR3 length: 15
clone size: NA
D gene: NA
CDR3 protein: CASMSKGTNYNEQFF
CDR3 DNA: TGTGCCAGCATGTCTAAAGGGACAAACTACAATGAGCAGTTCTTC

J gene: TRBJ1-2
V gene: TRBV18
CDR3 length: 16
clone size: NA
D gene: TRBD1
CDR3 protein: CASSRTGGDPRYGYTF
CDR3 DNA: TGTGCCAGCTCGCGGACAGGGGGTGACCCTCGCTATGGCTACACCTTC

J gene: TRBJ2-6
V gene: TRBV6-1
CDR3 length: 13
clone size: NA
D gene: NA
CDR3 protein: CASSESGANVLTF
CDR3 DNA: TGTGCCAGCAGTGAATCGGGGGCCAACGTCCTGACTTTC

J gene: TRBJ2-5
V gene: TRBV18
CDR3 length: 14
clone size: NA
D gene: NA
CDR3 protein: CASSPPSGGETQYF
CDR3 DNA: TGTGCCAGCTCACCCCCCAGCGGTGGGGAGACCCAGTACTTC

J gene: TRBJ2-2
V gene: TRBV7-2
CDR3 length: 14
clone size: NA
D gene: NA
CDR3 protein: CASSPTSAPGELFF
CDR3 DNA: TGTGCCAGCAGCCCCACTAGTGCTCCCGGGGAGCTGTTTTTT

J gene: TRBJ1-6
V gene: TRBV5-5
CDR3 length: 15
clone size: few
D gene: NA
CDR3 protein: CASSHDEWEGSPLHF
CDR3 DNA: TGTGCCAGCAGCCACGATGAGTGGGAGGGTTCACCCCTCCACTTT

J gene: TRBJ1-1
V gene: TRBV6-6
CDR3 length: 13
clone size: once
D gene: NA
CDR3 protein: CASSYELVTEAFF
CDR3 DNA: TGTGCCAGCAGTTACGAACTGGTCACTGAAGCTTTCTTT

J gene: TRBJ1-2
V gene: TRBV7-3
CDR3 length: 15
clone size: NA
D gene: NA
CDR3 protein: CASSLTPGFQGGYTF
CDR3 DNA: TGTGCCAGCAGCTTAACCCCAGGGTTCCAGGGTGGCTACACCTTC

J gene: TRBJ2-7
V gene: TRBV5-1
CDR3 length: 14
clone size: NA
D gene: NA
CDR3 protein: CASSLQAETYEQYF
CDR3 DNA: TGCGCCAGCAGCTTGCAAGCGGAAACCTACGAGCAGTACTTC

J gene: TRBJ2-2
V gene: TRBV11-2
CDR3 length: 18
clone size: NA
D gene: NA
CDR3 protein: CASSLVPGQAGGGGELFF
CDR3 DNA: TGTGCCAGCAGCTTAGTTCCCGGACAGGCCGGGGGGGGCGGGGAGCTGTTTTTT

J gene: TRBJ2-1
V gene: TRBV5-4
CDR3 length: 16
clone size: few
D gene: TRBD1
CDR3 protein: CASSLAGTGWGNEQFF
CDR3 DNA: TGTGCCAGCAGCTTGGCCGGGACAGGGTGGGGCAATGAGCAGTTCTTC

J gene: TRBJ1-1
V gene: TRBV18
CDR3 length: 13
clone size: few
D gene: NA
CDR3 protein: CASSLGGDTEAFF
CDR3 DNA: TGTGCCAGCTCGCTAGGGGGGGACACTGAAGCTTTCTTT

J gene: TRBJ2-7
V gene: TRBV11-3
CDR3 length: 14
clone size: NA
D gene: TRBD1
CDR3 protein: CASSFTGGSYEQYF
CDR3 DNA: TGTGCCAGCAGCTTCACAGGGGGCTCCTACGAGCAGTACTTC

J gene: TRBJ2-6
V gene: TRBV7-8
CDR3 length: 16
clone size: NA
D gene: NA
CDR3 protein: CASSLGRVAGANVLTF
CDR3 DNA: TGTGCCAGCAGCTTAGGCAGGGTAGCTGGGGCCAACGTCCTGACTTTC

J gene: TRBJ1-2
V gene: TRBV30
CDR3 length: 13
clone size: NA
D gene: NA
CDR3 protein: CAWRVGANYGYTF
CDR3 DNA: TGTGCCTGGAGGGTAGGGGCCAACTATGGCTACACCTTC

J gene: TRBJ1-2
V gene: TRBV6-5
CDR3 length: 13
clone size: NA
D gene: NA
CDR3 protein: CASSSREVRGYTF
CDR3 DNA: TGTGCCAGCAGTTCCCGGGAGGTGAGAGGCTACACCTTC

J gene: TRBJ2-3
V gene: TRBV30
CDR3 length: 12
clone size: NA
D gene: NA
CDR3 protein: CAWMAGGDTQYF
CDR3 DNA: TGTGCCTGGATGGCCGGGGGTGATACGCAGTATTTT

J gene: TRBJ2-6
V gene: TRBV18
CDR3 length: 15
clone size: once
D gene: NA
CDR3 protein: CASSPIHSGANVLTF
CDR3 DNA: TGTGCCAGCTCACCAATCCACTCTGGGGCCAACGTCCTGACTTTC

J gene: TRBJ2-5
V gene: TRBV6-2/TRBV6-3
CDR3 length: 15
clone size: NA
D gene: TRBD2
CDR3 protein: CASSYSASGLETQYF
CDR3 DNA: TGTGCCAGCAGTTACAGCGCTAGCGGGTTGGAGACCCAGTACTTC

J gene: TRBJ2-7
V gene: TRBV5-4
CDR3 length: 13
clone size: NA
D gene: NA
CDR3 protein: CASSSTGTYEQYF
CDR3 DNA: TGTGCCAGCAGCTCAACAGGGACGTACGAGCAGTACTTC

J gene: TRBJ2-1
V gene: TRBV30
CDR3 length: 14
clone size: NA
D gene: TRBD2
CDR3 protein: CAWSKGHGLDEQFF
CDR3 DNA: TGTGCCTGGAGTAAAGGTCACGGACTAGATGAGCAGTTCTTC

J gene: TRBJ2-5
V gene: TRBV29-1
CDR3 length: 15
clone size: NA
D gene: NA
CDR3 protein: CSVGGDRNSRETQYF
CDR3 DNA: TGCAGCGTTGGGGGGGATCGGAACTCCCGGGAGACCCAGTACTTC